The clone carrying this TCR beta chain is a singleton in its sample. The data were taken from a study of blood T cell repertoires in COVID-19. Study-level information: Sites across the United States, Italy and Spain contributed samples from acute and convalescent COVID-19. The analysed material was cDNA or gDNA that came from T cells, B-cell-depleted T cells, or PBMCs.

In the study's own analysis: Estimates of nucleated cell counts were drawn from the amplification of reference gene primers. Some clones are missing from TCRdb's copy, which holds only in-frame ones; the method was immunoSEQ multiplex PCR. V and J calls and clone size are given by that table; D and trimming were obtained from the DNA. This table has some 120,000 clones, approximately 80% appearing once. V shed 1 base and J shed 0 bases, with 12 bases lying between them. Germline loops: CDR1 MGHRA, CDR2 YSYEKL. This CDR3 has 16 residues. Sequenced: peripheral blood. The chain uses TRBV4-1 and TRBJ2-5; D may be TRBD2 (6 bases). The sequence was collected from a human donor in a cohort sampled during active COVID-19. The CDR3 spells CASSQVNSGYQETQYF. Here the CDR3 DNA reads TGCGCCAGCAGCCAAGTTAATAGCGGATACCAAGAGACCCAGTACTTC.